This TCR beta chain was sequenced during a study of blood T cell repertoires in COVID-19. The overall study: The analysed material was cDNA or gDNA that came from T cells, B-cell-depleted T cells, or PBMCs.

Germline lookup yields CDR1 SGHRS and CDR2 YFSETQ. J lost 0 bases, V lost 4 bases, and 12 bases had no gene match. The CDR3 has 19 residues. In the study's own analysis: It was from reference gene primer amplification that nucleated cell counts were estimated. The method was immunoSEQ multiplex PCR; TCRdb's version includes in-frame clones alone and lacks a portion of them. The V and J calls and clone size come from that table; D and trimming were worked out from the DNA. The table shows 400,000 or so clones, with around nine tenths occurring only once. The origin of this receptor is a human donor in a cohort sampled during active COVID-19. The rearrangement uses TRBV5-1 and TRBJ2-1; 11 bases map to TRBD2. Sequencing was carried out using peripheral blood. In DNA form, the CDR3 reads TGCGCCAGCAGCCCTTCGGAGACTAGCGGGGCCGACTCCTACAATGAGCAGTTCTTC. It encodes CASSPSETSGADSYNEQFF. The whole variable domain, filled in from reference TRBV5-1 and TRBJ2-1, reads KAGVTQTPRYLIKTRGQQVTLSCSPISGHRSVSWYQQTPGQGLQFLFEYFSETQRNKGNFPGRFSGRQFSNSRSEMNVSTLELGDSALYLCASSPSETSGADSYNEQFFGPGTRLTVL.